The 26 T cell receptor beta chains presented below share a single source sample, sequenced in a study of cytomegalovirus exposure and HLA in healthy donors. The PCR contained 60 Vbeta and 13 Jbeta primers. This table comes from immunoSEQ multiplex PCR, and its TCRdb copy is limited to in-frame clones, with some not included. The sample records around 140,000 clones, roughly 73% being singletons. Material: PBMCs. The receptors stem from a male donor in good health and CMV-seronegative.

The chain carries TRBV18 and TRBJ2-3; D is unresolved. Trimming shortened V by 0 bases and J by 1 base, and 2 bases separated the two germline ends. Germline V gene sequence: CDR1 KGHSH, CDR2 LQKENI. This CDR3 is 13 amino acids long. CDR3 sequence (DNA): TGTGCCAGCTCACCACCCGGCACAGATACGCAGTATTTT. It specifies CASSPPGTDTQYF.

The rearrangement uses TRBV9 and TRBJ2-5; 12 positions agree with TRBD2. The CDR3 is made up of 14 amino acids. Germline trimming cut 4 bases from V and 5 bases from J; bases unmatched to any gene: 3. Germline V gives CDR1 SGDLS, CDR2 YYNGEE. CDR3 sequence: CASSPSGGAETQYF. The CDR3 nucleotides read TGTGCCAGCAGCCCTAGCGGGGGGGCGGAGACCCAGTACTTC.

J is TRBJ2-2 and V is TRBV4-3; D might be TRBD1 (6 bases). Trimming removed 2 bases from V and 5 bases from J, with 12 bases in between. From germline, CDR1 is LGHNA and CDR2 YSLEER. The CDR3 loop spans 15 amino acids. The CDR3 bases are TGCGCCAGCAGCCAACTGGACAGAGAAACCGGGGAGCTGTTTTTT. Translation gives CASSQLDRETGELFF.

The chain links TRBV5-1 to TRBJ2-1; no firm D call. The germline V gene has CDR1 SGHRS and CDR2 YFSETQ. The CDR3 spans 14 residues. Trimming shortened V by 0 bases and J by 3 bases, and 7 bases separated the two germline ends. The DNA of the CDR3 is TGCGCCAGCAGCTTGGGGGCTGGCTACAATGAGCAGTTCTTC. This codes for CASSLGAGYNEQFF.

The V call is TRBV7-2, the J call TRBJ2-5; 9 positions agree with TRBD1. Germline values: CDR1 SGHTA, CDR2 FQGNSA. The CDR3 has 13 amino acids. The trim removed 3 bases at V and 5 bases at J, leaving 1 base unmatched. The CDR3, as DNA: TGTGCCAGCAGCTTCGGACAGGGGGAGACCCAGTACTTC. Translation gives CASSFGQGETQYF.

The chain combines TRBV5-1 with TRBJ2-3; TRBD2 matches 7 bases. The germline gives CDR1 SGHRS, CDR2 YFSETQ. Trimming removed 4 bases from V and 5 bases from J; junction bases left unmatched: 19. The CDR3 length is 18 residues. In DNA, the CDR3 is TGCGCCAGCAGCCCGGAGGTTGGTTGGAGCGGGGAGCAAGATACGCAGTATTTT. The encoded protein is CASSPEVGWSGEQDTQYF.

This clone was seen more than once but under ten times. The chain joins TRBV5-4 to TRBJ1-6; the match to TRBD1 covers 9 bases. The CDR3 is 16 residues long. Trimming removed 0 bases from V and 9 bases from J; junction bases left unmatched: 7. Germline V CDR1 and CDR2: SGHNT, YYREEE (reference sequence). The DNA for the CDR3 is TGTGCCAGCAGCTTGGGTACGGGACAGGGCCGTTCACCCCTCCACTTT. Translation: CASSLGTGQGRSPLHF.

The V gene is TRBV4-3, the J gene TRBJ1-3; D unclear. The CDR3 length is 20 residues. Germline V gene sequence: CDR1 LGHNA, CDR2 YSLEER. The ends were cut back, 8 bases at V and 2 bases at J, with 31 bases in the middle. In nucleotides, the CDR3 is TGCGCCAGCTGTTCCAAGATATGGGCCGGCTTAACTTTAACTGGAAACACCATATATTTT. This codes for CASCSKIWAGLTLTGNTIYF.

The rearrangement joins TRBV11-2 to TRBJ1-5; D is perhaps TRBD1 (6 bases). V lost 1 base and J lost 3, with 10 bases in between. This CDR3 has 15 amino acids. Germline V gene data show CDR1 as SGHAT and CDR2 as FQNNGV. The CDR3, as DNA: TGTGCCAGCAGCTTAGGGGGGGGGCACAATCAGCCCCAGCATTTT. The encoded protein is CASSLGGGHNQPQHF.

This sequence joins TRBV4-1 and TRBJ1-6; D remains ambiguous. V was cut by 0 bases and J by 0 bases, with 12 bases left in between. Per germline, CDR1 MGHRA and CDR2 YSYEKL. The CDR3 is 18 amino acids. The DNA for the CDR3 is TGCGCCAGCAGCCAAGAAGCTGGAGTGAGCTCCTATAATTCACCCCTCCACTTT. Translation: CASSQEAGVSSYNSPLHF.

This clone appeared a few times. The chain recombines TRBV7-9 with TRBJ2-5, with 8 bases matching TRBD2. The V gene end was trimmed by 5 bases and the J gene end by 5 bases; junction bases not matched to a gene: 10. The CDR3 totals 15 residues. Germline V gene lookup returns CDR1 SEHNR and CDR2 FQNEAQ (reference sequence). The CDR3 DNA reads as TGTGCCAGCAGCCCACGGGTAGCGGGGTTTGAGACCCAGTACTTC. Protein product: CASSPRVAGFETQYF. The full variable domain, completed using reference TRBV7-9 and TRBJ2-5, is DTGVSQNPRHKITKRGQNVTFRCDPISEHNRLYWYRQTLGQGPEFLTYFQNEAQLEKSRLLSDRFSAERPKGSFSTLEIQRTEQGDSAMYLCASSPRVAGFETQYFGPGTRLLVL.

The V call is TRBV29-1, the J call TRBJ1-5; D is undetermined. CDR3 length equals 12 residues. Trimming took off 4 bases at V and 3 bases at J, with 7 bases between the two ends. Germline V gene sequence: CDR1 SQVTM, CDR2 ANQGSEA. The CDR3 sequence: CSVGSDNQPQHF. CDR3 bases: TGCAGCGTTGGATCAGACAATCAGCCCCAGCATTTT.

This clone was seen only a few times. The chain combines TRBV6-5 with TRBJ1-1; a weak D match, TRBD1 (6 bases). Germline V gives CDR1 MNHEY, CDR2 SVGAGI. The CDR3 spans 13 residues. Between the trimmed V and J ends, which lost 6 bases and 1 base, there was a span of 9 bases. The chain's CDR3 is CASSTQGNTEAFF. The CDR3, as DNA: TGTGCCAGCAGCACACAGGGGAACACTGAAGCTTTCTTT.

The chain is built from TRBV30 and TRBJ2-5; 7 bases line up with TRBD2. The V gene end was trimmed by 3 bases and the J gene end by 1 base; junction bases not matched to a gene: 2. The germline gives CDR1 GTSNPN, CDR2 SVGIG (reference sequence). CDR3 size: 13 residues. CDR3 in amino acids: CAWSRLAQETQYF. CDR3 nucleotide sequence: TGTGCCTGGAGCCGACTAGCCCAAGAGACCCAGTACTTC.

The CDR3 spells CAWSYYGEQFF. CDR3 sequence (DNA): TGTGCCTGGTCGTACTATGGAGAGCAGTTCTTC. This chain links TRBV30 with TRBJ2-1; no firm D call. This CDR3 has 11 amino acids. Germline values: CDR1 GTSNPN, CDR2 SVGIG (reference sequence). V lost 5 bases and J lost 10, with 12 bases in between.

The J gene is TRBJ2-7, the V gene TRBV19; 7 bases are shared with TRBD1. V lost 4 bases to trimming and J lost 6 bases; unmatched junction nucleotides: 9. CDR1 is LNHDA, CDR2 SQIVND, per germline (reference sequence). This CDR3 is built from 14 residues. The CDR3 sequence: CASSKNTGAGEQYF. CDR3 nucleotides: TGTGCCAGTAGTAAAAATACAGGGGCTGGCGAGCAGTACTTC.

The chain uses TRBV5-6 and TRBJ2-1; D might be TRBD1 (6 bases). Trimming pared 6 bases from V and 9 bases from J, leaving 13 bases between. The V gene's germline CDR1 is SGHDT and CDR2 YYEEEE. The CDR3 contains 12 residues. The CDR3, as DNA: TGTGCCAGCATTCCCACCAGGGGTGAGCAGTTCTTC. Protein sequence: CASIPTRGEQFF. The full variable domain, its missing parts supplied by reference TRBV5-6 and TRBJ2-1, is DAGVTQSPTHLIKTRGQQVTLRCSPKSGHDTVSWYQQALGQGPQFIFQYYEEEERQRGNFPDRFSGHQFPNYSSELNVNALLLGDSALYLCASIPTRGEQFFGPGTRLTVL.

The V and J genes are TRBV18 and TRBJ2-1; 10 bases agree with TRBD2. The CDR3 is 15 residues long. V trimming: 3 bases; J trimming: 6 bases; junction bases outside the gene matches: 5. Germline V CDR1 and CDR2: KGHSH, LQKENI. In DNA form, the CDR3 reads TGTGCCAGCTCACCCCTAGCGGGGGCCCTCAATGAGCAGTTCTTC. This gives the protein CASSPLAGALNEQFF.

V gene TRBV10-1 combines with J gene TRBJ1-2, with TRBD1 identical over 11 bases. This CDR3 region has 14 residues. Germline loops: CDR1 WNHNN, CDR2 SYGVQD (reference sequence). Trimming took 5 bases from V and 7 from J; bases not matched to a gene: 6. CDR3 coding DNA: TGCGCCAGCAGTCCCGGACAGGGGGCATTTGGCTACACCTTC. Amino acid sequence: CASSPGQGAFGYTF.

J is TRBJ2-6 and V is TRBV11-3; weak D call: TRBD1 (5 bases). Looked up from germline, CDR1 is SGHNT and CDR2 is YENEEA. This CDR3 region has 15 residues. With 6 bases removed from V and 0 bases from J, the gap between germline ends came to 9 bases. CDR3 in DNA: TGTGCCAGCAGTATAGGGGTCTCTGGGGCCAACGTCCTGACTTTC. Protein product: CASSIGVSGANVLTF.

The chain combines TRBV7-8 with TRBJ1-5; D perhaps matches TRBD1 (5 bases). V was trimmed by 5 bases and J by 3 bases, leaving 11 bases between them. The CDR3 sequence is 14 residues long. Germline lookup yields CDR1 SGHVS and CDR2 FQNEAQ. CDR3 in amino acids: CASSTDRLNQPQHF. In DNA, the CDR3 is TGTGCCAGCAGCACCGACAGACTCAATCAGCCCCAGCATTTT.

J is TRBJ1-4 and V is TRBV5-1; D is unresolved. There are 15 residues in the CDR3. The germline V and J ends were trimmed by 5 bases and 6 bases, with 17 bases remaining between them. The germline gives CDR1 SGHRS, CDR2 YFSETQ. CDR3 loop: CASSPTGRRDEKLFF. The CDR3 DNA sequence: TGCGCCAGCAGTCCAACCGGGAGGAGGGATGAAAAACTGTTTTTT.

The rearrangement joins TRBV19 to TRBJ1-6; D is perhaps TRBD1 (6 bases). The CDR3 spans 15 residues. The germline CDR1 and CDR2 sequences are LNHDA and SQIVND (reference sequence). V was pared by 0 bases and J by 3 bases, with 6 bases between. CDR3 in amino acids: CASSIETGYNSPLHF. CDR3 sequence (DNA): TGTGCCAGTAGTATAGAGACAGGCTATAATTCACCCCTCCACTTT.

The chain recombines TRBV7-9 with TRBJ2-1, with 13 bases identical to TRBD2. Germline CDR1 and CDR2: SEHNR and FQNEAQ (reference sequence). This CDR3 is built from 19 residues. The junction had 9 bases not matched to a gene; V was cut back by 4 bases and J by 0 bases. This CDR3 reads CASSYPTSGGHSSYNEQFF. The CDR3 DNA follows: TGTGCCAGCAGCTACCCGACTAGCGGGGGGCACAGCTCCTACAATGAGCAGTTCTTC.

The CDR3 spells CASSGTGRAAEAFF. Here the CDR3 DNA reads TGCGCCAGCAGCGGGACAGGTCGGGCGGCTGAAGCTTTCTTT. This chain connects TRBV5-1 to TRBJ1-1; 8 bases are shared with TRBD1. CDR1 SGHRS and CDR2 YFSETQ come from the germline V gene. V gave up 4 bases and J gave up 6 bases; unmatched junction bases: 8. The CDR3 extends over 14 amino acids.

This chain links TRBV7-4 with TRBJ2-7; 7 nucleotides align to TRBD1. V was pared by 7 bases and J by 2 bases, with 11 bases of the junction left unmatched. Germline V gene sequence: CDR1 SGHVT, CDR2 SQSDAQ. This CDR3 is 15 amino acids long. The CDR3 DNA is TGTGCCAGCACTTTGGGACAGCAATCTACCTACGAGCAGTACTTC. Translated: CASTLGQQSTYEQYF.